This TCR beta chain stems from a study of radiation and T cells in renal cell carcinoma. At the level of the study: Nephrectomy followed 15 Gy stereotactic body radiation by 4 weeks. Overall study results and limits: Top tumor clonotypes rose in blood 2 weeks post-radiation, then contracted.

The CDR3 is 10 amino acids. Trimming shortened V by 6 bases and J by 6 bases, and 7 bases separated the two germline ends. Looked up from germline, CDR1 is SQVTM and CDR2 is ANQGSEA. Using immunoSEQ multiplex PCR, the repertoire was profiled, and TCRdb retains in-frame clones only, with some absent. The sample consists of approximately 51,000 clones, roughly four fifths of them appearing once. Time point specified: baseline pretreatment blood. Indicated treatment: 15 Gy SBRT to primary tumor, nephrectomy 4 weeks later. Blood was sampled at baseline, 2 weeks and 4 weeks after SBRT. This renal cell carcinoma was of the clear cell type. Comment on this clone: Its matching antigen is unknown.

This material consisted of blood, taken from a patient whose treatment included radiotherapy and nephrectomy. The V call is TRBV29-1, the J call TRBJ2-3; D might be TRBD1 or TRBD2, each matching 5 bases. This TCR was sampled from a woman between 70 and 85 years old with renal cell carcinoma. The CDR3 DNA is TGCAGCGTGGGGGTGGATACGCAGTATTTT. Its translation is CSVGVDTQYF.